This paragraph covers one T cell receptor beta chain sequence. This entry comes from a study of T cells in Graves' hyperthyroidism and ophthalmopathy. It was uncontrolled infection, other autoimmune disease, pregnancy or lactation that excluded patients. What was amplified from RNA transcripts were TCR beta CDR3 regions. A first-round RT-PCR of the TCR CDR3 used the HTBI primer set. One entry per CDR3 protein, called by TCRdb with MiXCR from the multiplex PCR reads. The sample contains roughly 400,000 distinct CDR3 sequences, more than 15% of which appear only once. This CDR3 has 12 residues. V was cut by 5 bases and J by 15 bases, with 17 bases left in between. Germline V gene data show CDR1 as SGHTA and CDR2 as FQGNSA.

This chain uses TRBV7-2 with TRBJ2-1; D may be TRBD1 (8 bases). Source material: blood. The receptor comes from a woman younger than 35 with Graves' hyperthyroidism that later progressed to Graves' ophthalmopathy. CDR3 amino acids: CASSPRQGRGFF. The DNA of the CDR3 is TGTGCCAGCAGCCCACGACAGGGGAGGGGGTTCTTC.